These 8 T cell receptor beta chains originate from one sample sequenced in a study of cytomegalovirus exposure and HLA in healthy donors. Some clones are missing from TCRdb's copy, which holds only in-frame ones; the method was immunoSEQ multiplex PCR. The sample shows 97,000 or so clones, 87% of them seen only once. Sequenced: PBMCs. These receptors originate from a woman in her 30s in good health and CMV-seronegative.

CDR3 sequence: CASRSTGLNNEQFF. CDR3 sequence (DNA): TGTGCCAGCAGGTCCACAGGGCTGAACAATGAGCAGTTCTTC. The chain is built from TRBV28 and TRBJ2-1; D possibly corresponds to TRBD1 (6 bases). The CDR3 loop spans 14 amino acids. The germline V gene has CDR1 MDHEN and CDR2 SYDVKM. V was shortened by 6 bases and J by 5 bases, with 14 bases between the two germline ends.

This clone was detected only once. The chain combines TRBV11-3 with TRBJ2-3, with D maybe TRBD1 (5 bases). With 5 bases removed from V and 0 bases from J, the gap between germline ends came to 9 bases. The CDR3 is made up of 14 amino acids. In germline, CDR1 is SGHNT, CDR2 YENEEA. The CDR3 spells CASSPRTSTDTQYF. The CDR3 DNA sequence: TGTGCCAGCAGCCCAAGGACAAGCACAGATACGCAGTATTTT.

The V call is TRBV6-5, the J call TRBJ1-2, with 10 bases that match TRBD1. This CDR3 region has 14 residues. Germline lookup yields CDR1 MNHEY and CDR2 SVGAGI. J lost 4 bases, V lost 6 bases, and 5 bases had no gene match. CDR3 bases: TGTGCCAGCAGCTGGGACAGGGGCCCCTATGGCTACACCTTC. This sequence encodes CASSWDRGPYGYTF.

The genes are TRBV6-5 and TRBJ2-7; perhaps TRBD2 as D (6 bases). The CDR3 is 11 amino acids. CDR1 MNHEY and CDR2 SVGAGI come from the germline V gene. V lost 4 bases and J 11 bases, leaving 12 bases between the germline ends. The CDR3 bases are TGTGCCAGCAGTTCCCCTCGCGGGGAGTACTTC. Residues: CASSSPRGEYF.

This rearrangement joins TRBV4-1 to TRBJ2-3; 9 bases are shared with TRBD2. Germline CDR1 and CDR2: MGHRA and YSYEKL. The CDR3 contains 20 residues. V shed 1 base, J shed 4 bases, and the junction held 18 bases outside the gene matches. The CDR3 DNA sequence: TGCGCCAGCAGCCAAGCTCCCGCTGCTTCGATAGCGGGGGTGGCAGATACGCAGTATTTT. Protein product: CASSQAPAASIAGVADTQYF.

The rearrangement uses TRBV7-2 and TRBJ2-1, with TRBD2 matching over 9 bases. Germline V gives CDR1 SGHTA, CDR2 FQGNSA. There are 15 residues in the CDR3. Trimming removed 5 bases from V and 9 bases from J; junction bases left unmatched: 11. The CDR3: CASSPAGASGTEQFF. The CDR3 nucleotides read TGTGCCAGCAGCCCAGCCGGGGCTAGCGGGACTGAGCAGTTCTTC.

This chain joins TRBV9 and TRBJ1-1; no firm D call. The CDR3 runs to 15 residues. In germline, CDR1 is SGDLS, CDR2 YYNGEE. V was clipped by 2 bases and J by 1 base, with 12 bases between them. CDR3 bases: TGTGCCAGCAGCGTCGGAGGTAGTGGGAACACTGAAGCTTTCTTT. Translated, it gives CASSVGGSGNTEAFF.

The V call is TRBV6-6, the J call TRBJ2-7; D possibly corresponds to TRBD2 (5 bases). With 4 bases removed from V and 6 bases from J, the gap between germline ends came to 13 bases. Per germline, CDR1 MNHNY and CDR2 SVGAGI (reference sequence). The CDR3 consists of 13 residues. The CDR3 nucleotides are TGTGCCAGCAGTTCTAGACTATCGGGCGAGCAGTACTTC. Translation gives CASSSRLSGEQYF.